This entry lists 18 T cell receptor beta chains sequenced from one sample in a study of cytomegalovirus exposure and HLA in healthy donors. The PCR was carried out with 60 Vbeta primers and 13 Jbeta primers. Generated by immunoSEQ multiplex PCR, the TCRdb table keeps only in-frame clones and is missing some. The table shows under 250,000 clones, with 82% occurring only once. What was sequenced was PBMCs. The receptors come from a man in his forties in good health and CMV-seropositive.

This clone was seen just once. The chain has TRBV7-6 and TRBJ2-3; D is possibly TRBD1 (5 bases). Germline V gene lookup returns CDR1 SGHVS and CDR2 FNYEAQ. The V and J ends lost 3 bases and 1 base respectively, with 8 bases between them. CDR3 length: 14 residues. The CDR3 loop is CASSLPTGTDTQYF. The CDR3 DNA follows: TGTGCCAGCAGCTTGCCGACAGGCACAGATACGCAGTATTTT.

The chain recombines TRBV9 with TRBJ1-4; 7 bases agree with TRBD1. CDR3 length equals 14 residues. CDR1 SGDLS and CDR2 YYNGEE come from the germline V gene. Trimming removed 4 bases from V and 3 bases from J; junction bases left unmatched: 3. The CDR3 coding sequence is TGTGCCAGCAGCAAGGGGGCGGCTAATGAAAAACTGTTTTTT. Protein: CASSKGAANEKLFF. The full variable domain, completed using reference TRBV9 and TRBJ1-4, is DSGVTQTPKHLITATGQRVTLRCSPRSGDLSVYWYQQSLDQGLQFLIQYYNGEERAKGNILERFSAQQFPDLHSELNLSSLELGDSALYFCASSKGAANEKLFFGSGTQLSVL.

J is TRBJ1-5 and V is TRBV30; D unresolved. The germline V gene has CDR1 GTSNPN and CDR2 SVGIG (reference sequence). Trimming cost V 3 bases and J 4 bases, with 10 bases left between them. The CDR3 is 13 amino acids. CDR3 protein: CAWSRRGNQPQHF. The CDR3 DNA reads TGTGCCTGGAGCCGGCGGGGTAATCAGCCCCAGCATTTT.

The chain is built from TRBV23-1 and TRBJ2-7, with D possibly matching TRBD1 (7 bases). TRBV23-1 belongs to the ORF category, with a function that is uncertain. Trimming shortened V by 2 bases and J by 1 base, and 21 bases separated the two germline ends. The CDR3 totals 18 residues. The CDR3 DNA is TGCGCCAGCAGTCAAATCCGGGGGAGACAGGGCCCTTCCTACGAGCAGTACTTC. As protein: CASSQIRGRQGPSYEQYF.

The chain links TRBV2 to TRBJ1-2, with unresolved D. The ends were cut back, 5 bases at V and 0 bases at J, with 10 bases in the middle. Germline V gene lookup returns CDR1 SNHLY and CDR2 FYNNEI. This CDR3 region has 14 residues. CDR3 protein: CASSSASTNYGYTF. The CDR3 region has the DNA TGTGCCAGCAGTTCTGCATCTACTAACTATGGCTACACCTTC.

This sequence joins TRBV5-1 and TRBJ2-7; the match to TRBD1 covers 9 bases. This CDR3 has 15 residues. The germline V gene encodes CDR1 SGHRS and CDR2 YFSETQ. Losses at the gene ends were 4 bases for V and 4 bases for J; bases not matched to a gene: 9. The chain's CDR3 is CASSPWTGEGYEQYV. The CDR3 bases are TGCGCCAGCAGCCCGTGGACAGGGGAGGGTTACGAGCAGTACGTC.

This sequence joins TRBV5-1 and TRBJ2-2; D remains unclear. Germline V gives CDR1 SGHRS, CDR2 YFSETQ. There are 13 residues in the CDR3. The ends were cut back, 0 bases at V and 6 bases at J, with 6 bases in the middle. DNA for the CDR3: TGCGCCAGCAGCTTGGCCGTCGCCGGGGAGCTGTTTTTT. Its protein is CASSLAVAGELFF.

The CDR3 DNA is TGTGCCAGCAGGACCCCGGGACAGGGGACCGAGCAGTACTTC. It codes for CASRTPGQGTEQYF. This chain connects TRBV25-1 to TRBJ2-7; 10 bases match TRBD1. V shed 6 bases, J shed 6 bases, and the junction held 8 bases outside the gene matches. Germline CDR1 is MGHDK and CDR2 is SYGVNS. The CDR3 has 14 residues.

The CDR3 spells CASSSQTGNTEAFF. CDR3 nucleotides: TGTGCCAGCAGCTCACAGACAGGGAACACTGAAGCTTTCTTT. This chain links TRBV11-1 with TRBJ1-1; weak D call: TRBD1 (6 bases). V lost 4 bases, J lost 1 base, and 10 bases lay in between. The CDR3 totals 14 residues. Germline V gene lookup returns CDR1 SGHAT and CDR2 FQDESV (reference sequence).

The V and J genes are TRBV5-4 and TRBJ2-2; 12 bases agree with TRBD2. The CDR3 sequence is 16 residues long. CDR1 SGHNT and CDR2 YYREEE come from the germline V gene (reference sequence). V was clipped by 1 base and J by 6 bases; unmatched bases: 4. CDR3 amino acids: CASSLSASGRAGELFF. The CDR3 DNA reads TGTGCCAGCAGCTTGTCGGCTAGCGGGAGGGCCGGGGAGCTGTTTTTT.

The V call is TRBV7-3, the J call TRBJ2-5, with 9 bases fitting TRBD1. The ends lost 2 bases at V and 4 bases at J; junction bases unmatched: 2. Germline lookup yields CDR1 SGHTA and CDR2 FQGTGA. This CDR3 is built from 14 residues. As DNA, the CDR3 is TGTGCCAGCAGCTTAGGGGGACAGGGAGAGACCCAGTACTTC. Protein sequence: CASSLGGQGETQYF.

The chain uses TRBV2 and TRBJ1-6, with D perhaps matching TRBD1 (6 bases). CDR1 is SNHLY and CDR2 is FYNNEI in the germline V gene. The CDR3 is made up of 14 amino acids. The V gene lost 6 bases and the J gene lost 6 bases, with 12 bases spanning the gap. CDR3 amino acids: CASSAGTPNSPLHF. CDR3 sequence (DNA): TGTGCCAGCAGCGCCGGGACACCTAATTCACCCCTCCACTTT. Variable domain in full (rest from reference TRBV2 and TRBJ1-6): EPEVTQTPSHQVTQMGQEVILRCVPISNHLYFYWYRQILGQKVEFLVSFYNNEISEKSEIFDDQFSVERPDGSNFTLKIRSTKLEDSAMYFCASSAGTPNSPLHFGNGTRLTVT.

The V gene is TRBV5-1, the J gene TRBJ2-5; 7 bases line up with TRBD2. Per germline, CDR1 SGHRS and CDR2 YFSETQ. With 7 bases clipped from V and 2 bases from J, the junction kept 8 bases outside the gene matches. The CDR3 is made up of 14 amino acids. The CDR3 DNA is TGCGCCAGCTCGATGGGAGGGGCACAAGAGACCCAGTACTTC. It encodes CASSMGGAQETQYF.

The chain employs TRBV27 and TRBJ2-7; a weak D match, TRBD1 (5 bases). There are 13 residues in the CDR3. Germline V gene lookup returns CDR1 MNHEY and CDR2 SMNVEV (reference sequence). Deletions cut 11 bases from V and 1 base from J, with 15 bases between. The DNA for the CDR3 is TGTGCCGGACACGGTCGACAATCCTACGAGCAGTACGTC. It translates to CAGHGRQSYEQYV.

The chain carries TRBV21-1 and TRBJ1-4; the table's D call, TRBD1, was not checked against the DNA. TRBV21-1 is a pseudogene locus. The CDR3 consists of 14 residues. The CDR3 sequence is CASSPRTGVEKLFF. The CDR3 coding sequence is TGTGCCAGCAGCCCAAGGACAGGGGTTGAAAAACTGTTTTTT.

This chain joins TRBV4-2 and TRBJ1-2; 8 bases fit TRBD1. Germline CDR1 reads LGHNA; CDR2 reads YNFKEQ. The CDR3 totals 15 residues. V was pared by 0 bases and J by 8 bases, with 8 bases of the junction left unmatched. This CDR3 reads CASSQDPGQVAGYTF. The DNA for the CDR3 is TGTGCCAGCAGCCAAGATCCGGGACAGGTAGCCGGCTACACCTTC.

The CDR3 DNA reads TGTGCCAGCAGCCAAGGGCCGGGAGAAGAAGAGACCCAGTACTTC. It encodes CASSQGPGEEETQYF. This chain uses TRBV4-2 with TRBJ2-5; D possibly corresponds to TRBD2 (6 bases). Looked up from germline, CDR1 is LGHNA and CDR2 is YNFKEQ. This CDR3 has 15 residues. V was cut by 1 base and J by 3 bases, with 12 bases left in between.

This sequence joins TRBV6-1 and TRBJ1-1; D gene ambiguous. Germline CDR1 is MNHNS and CDR2 is SASEGT. Trimming took off 6 bases at V and 0 bases at J, with 5 bases between the two ends. The CDR3 length is 12 residues. CDR3 sequence reads: CASRQLNTEAFF. The DNA for the CDR3 is TGTGCCAGCAGACAGTTGAACACTGAAGCTTTCTTT.